The 14 T cell receptor beta chains below all came from one sample that was sequenced in a study of T cells in Graves' hyperthyroidism and ophthalmopathy. Amplified TCR beta CDR3 regions came from RNA transcripts. When the TCR CDR3 underwent first-round RT-PCR, the HTBI primer set was used. Each CDR3 protein gets one entry after TCRdb re-called the multiplex PCR reads with MiXCR. The table shows about 610,000 distinct CDR3 sequences, with about 16% occurring only once. Sequencing used blood. The receptors stem from a woman aged 40 to 55 with Graves' ophthalmopathy.

J is TRBJ2-3 and V is TRBV20-1, with 11 bases matching TRBD2. The germline V gene has CDR1 DFQATT and CDR2 SNEGSKA (reference sequence). V was clipped by 3 bases and J by 1 base; unmatched bases: 15. This CDR3 is built from 19 residues. The CDR3 sequence: CSASPLGLAGGGGTDTQYF. The DNA for the CDR3 is TGCAGTGCTAGTCCCCTCGGGCTAGCGGGAGGAGGGGGCACAGATACGCAGTATTTT.

This clonotype was counted ten times or more. The V call is TRBV28, the J call TRBJ2-1, with TRBD1 matching 7 bases. V lost 6 bases and J lost 6; bases outside the gene matches: 5. Per germline, CDR1 MDHEN and CDR2 SYDVKM. The CDR3 consists of 13 residues. CDR3 amino acids: CASSRDRSNEQFF. The CDR3 nucleotides are TGTGCCAGCAGCCGGGACAGAAGCAATGAGCAGTTCTTC.

This clonotype was counted ten times or more. The chain couples TRBV5-5 to TRBJ1-1; perhaps TRBD1 as D (6 bases). Trimming pared 3 bases from V and 2 bases from J, leaving 11 bases between. This CDR3 region has 14 residues. CDR1 SGHKS and CDR2 YYEKEE come from the germline V gene (reference sequence). In nucleotides, the CDR3 is TGTGCCAGCAGCTACGGACAGTCCAACACTGAAGCTTTCTTT. Amino acids: CASSYGQSNTEAFF.

The genes are TRBV27 and TRBJ2-7; D is perhaps TRBD2 (6 bases). The CDR3 totals 15 residues. Germline CDR1 is MNHEY and CDR2 is SMNVEV (reference sequence). Deletions cut 2 bases from V and 3 bases from J, with 14 bases between. CDR3 region: CASSLGGYGGYEQYF. CDR3 bases: TGTGCCAGCAGTTTAGGAGGGTACGGGGGCTACGAGCAGTACTTC.

This clonotype was detected many times. The rearrangement uses TRBV7-9 and TRBJ2-1; D might be TRBD1 (5 bases). The CDR3 is made up of 14 amino acids. V gave up 5 bases and J gave up 4 bases, with 12 bases separating them. Germline loops: CDR1 SEHNR, CDR2 FQNEAQ (reference sequence). This CDR3 reads CASSTQGSYNEQFF. CDR3 coding DNA: TGTGCCAGCAGCACTCAGGGTTCTTACAATGAGCAGTTCTTC.

This clonotype was counted ten times or more. The chain employs TRBV7-9 and TRBJ2-1, with a weak D call TRBD2 (5 bases). V was cut by 5 bases and J by 5 bases, with 16 bases left in between. Germline-derived CDR1 and CDR2 are SEHNR and FQNEAQ (reference sequence). This CDR3 region has 15 residues. CDR3: CASSPRGRSDNEQFF. The CDR3 DNA reads TGTGCCAGCAGCCCTAGAGGGCGGAGCGACAATGAGCAGTTCTTC.

The gene calls are TRBV9 and TRBJ2-1, with D possibly matching TRBD1 (6 bases). V was trimmed by 3 bases and J by 0 bases, leaving 10 bases between them. Germline lookup yields CDR1 SGDLS and CDR2 YYNGEE. There are 15 residues in the CDR3. CDR3 in DNA: TGTGCCAGCAGCGGGGGGCGACGCTCCTACAATGAGCAGTTCTTC. Translated: CASSGGRRSYNEQFF.

This clonotype was picked up a small number of times. The chain links TRBV4-1 to TRBJ1-2; D ambiguous. V gave up 0 bases and J gave up 6 bases, with 26 bases separating them. CDR1 MGHRA and CDR2 YSYEKL come from the germline V gene. The CDR3 covers 19 residues. The CDR3 DNA reads TGCGCCAGCAGCCAAGATCCAAATTCCCTTCATGGGTTTGCGAATGGCTACACCTTC. Amino acid sequence: CASSQDPNSLHGFANGYTF.

This clonotype was picked up a small number of times. The V gene is TRBV3-1, the J gene TRBJ1-1, with D unresolved. The CDR3 has 15 residues. V lost 0 bases and J lost 2, with 10 bases in between. The germline CDR1 and CDR2 sequences are LGHDT and YNNKEL (reference sequence). This chain's CDR3 is CASSQEALLNTEAFF. The CDR3, as DNA: TGTGCCAGCAGCCAAGAGGCCCTCTTAAACACTGAAGCTTTCTTT.

This clonotype has at least ten counts. The chain is built from TRBV30 and TRBJ2-5; D is perhaps TRBD1 (5 bases). This CDR3 has 13 amino acids. CDR1 and CDR2 (germline): GTSNPN, SVGIG (reference sequence). The germline V and J ends were trimmed by 0 bases and 5 bases, with 10 bases remaining between them. The CDR3 here is CAWSVGQAETQYF. The CDR3 coding sequence is TGTGCCTGGAGTGTGGGGCAAGCGGAGACCCAGTACTTC.

This chain joins TRBV30 and TRBJ1-2; D is uncertain. V was shortened by 3 bases and J by 0 bases, with 14 bases between the two germline ends. Per the germline V gene, CDR1 is GTSNPN and CDR2 is SVGIG (reference sequence). This CDR3 comprises 15 residues. The CDR3 here is CAWRPGGQANYGYTF. In DNA form, the CDR3 reads TGTGCCTGGAGGCCCGGAGGTCAAGCTAACTATGGCTACACCTTC.

This clonotype has a handful of counts. The chain recombines TRBV20-1 with TRBJ2-3, with 7 bases fitting TRBD1. Trimming took 5 bases from V and 3 from J; bases not matched to a gene: 5. CDR1 is DFQATT, CDR2 SNEGSKA, per germline (reference sequence). This CDR3 is built from 13 residues. The CDR3 region is CSAFLQGTDTQYF. DNA of the CDR3: TGCAGTGCTTTCCTACAGGGGACAGATACGCAGTATTTT.

CDR3 DNA: TGTGCCAGCAGGACTCTAGCGGGGGGACGCGATACGCAGTATTTT. This translates into CASRTLAGGRDTQYF. The chain employs TRBV6-1 and TRBJ2-3, with TRBD2 identical over 11 bases. J lost 6 bases, V lost 6 bases, and 8 bases had no gene match. CDR3 size: 15 residues. Germline V gene lookup returns CDR1 MNHNS and CDR2 SASEGT.

The rearrangement joins TRBV15 to TRBJ2-7, with a weak D call TRBD2 (5 bases). The germline V gene encodes CDR1 LNHNV and CDR2 YYDKDF (reference sequence). V was cut by 1 base and J by 2 bases, with 9 bases left in between. The CDR3 has 14 residues. CDR3: CATSRGGNAYEQYF. The CDR3 bases are TGTGCCACCAGCAGAGGAGGGAACGCCTACGAGCAGTACTTC.